Below are 30 T cell receptor beta chains sequenced from a single sample in a study of blood T cell repertoires in COVID-19. TCRdb's copy holds only in-frame clones and misses some; the assay was immunoSEQ multiplex PCR. The data show a few hundred thousand clones, about nine tenths seen once. The sample was peripheral blood. These receptor sequences come from a young man with active or convalescent COVID-19.

V usage is TRBV19 and J usage is TRBJ2-5; TRBD1 agrees at 7 bases. Germline-derived CDR1 and CDR2 are LNHDA and SQIVND (reference sequence). The CDR3 consists of 15 residues. J lost 1 base, V lost 11 bases, and 13 bases had no gene match. The DNA for the CDR3 is TGTGCCTCAACGGCCCGGGACAGCGCCCAAGAGACCCAGTACTTC. Its translation: CASTARDSAQETQYF.

The genes are TRBV28 and TRBJ2-7; 7 bases are a match to TRBD1. V gave up 6 bases and J gave up 4 bases; unmatched junction bases: 12. The CDR3 has 15 amino acids. CDR1 is MDHEN, CDR2 SYDVKM, per germline. CDR3 nucleotide sequence: TGTGCCAGCAGCGAGGTGGGTAGGGGGCATTACGAGCAGTACTTC. Amino acids: CASSEVGRGHYEQYF.

The rearrangement uses TRBV20-1 and TRBJ2-5; D remains unclear. Germline V gene data show CDR1 as DFQATT and CDR2 as SNEGSKA (reference sequence). CDR3 length: 10 amino acids. V lost 3 bases to trimming and J lost 5 bases, with 4 bases between them. CDR3 DNA sequence: TGCAGTGCTAGTAGCGAGACCCAGTACTTC. It yields the protein CSASSETQYF.

This chain links TRBV21-1 with TRBJ1-1; whether TRBD1, the table's D call, matches the DNA was not checked. TRBV21-1 is tagged as a pseudogene. This CDR3 is built from 15 residues. The CDR3, as DNA: TGTGCCAGCAGCAAACGCCGACAGGGGAACACTGAAGCTTTCTTT. Translating gives CASSKRRQGNTEAFF.

For this clone: The same CDR3 can be traced to other DNA sequences in this sample. The genes are TRBV19 and TRBJ2-7, with D hard to call. This CDR3 comprises 14 residues. Per germline, CDR1 LNHDA and CDR2 SQIVND (reference sequence). V gave up 1 base and J gave up 1 base, with 8 bases separating them. The CDR3, as DNA: TGTGCCAGTAGTATAGGTGGCAGTTCCTACGAGCAGTACTTC. The encoded protein is CASSIGGSSYEQYF.

This chain links TRBV11-3 with TRBJ2-1; 7 bases are a match to TRBD2. V gave up 1 base and J gave up 5 bases; unmatched junction bases: 8. The CDR3 covers 16 residues. Per the germline V gene, CDR1 is SGHNT and CDR2 is YENEEA. CDR3 in amino acids: CASSLVAGVENNEQFF. CDR3 in DNA: TGTGCCAGCAGCTTAGTAGCGGGTGTGGAAAACAATGAGCAGTTCTTC.

The chain uses TRBV6-2 or TRBV6-3 and TRBJ2-3; D not resolved. V gave up 6 bases and J gave up 5 bases, with 6 bases separating them. CDR3 length: 11 amino acids. Germline V gene sequence: CDR1 MNHEY, CDR2 SVGEGT. The CDR3 DNA sequence: TGTGCCAGCAGCCTACTAGATACGCAGTATTTT. Amino acids: CASSLLDTQYF.

The rearrangement uses TRBV7-8 and TRBJ2-2, with TRBD2 matching 8 bases. The germline gives CDR1 SGHVS, CDR2 FQNEAQ. This CDR3 comprises 16 residues. V lost 5 bases to trimming and J lost 0 bases; unmatched junction nucleotides: 5. The DNA for the CDR3 is TGTGCCAGCAGCATCCTAGCGGGTACGAACACCGGGGAGCTGTTTTTT. Amino acid sequence: CASSILAGTNTGELFF.

V and J are TRBV2 and TRBJ2-7, with TRBD1 matching over 12 bases. Germline trimming cut 2 bases from V and 4 bases from J; bases unmatched to any gene: 3. This CDR3 comprises 15 residues. Germline lookup yields CDR1 SNHLY and CDR2 FYNNEI. CDR3 residues: CASSELGQGAYEQYF. The CDR3 region has the DNA TGTGCCAGCAGTGAATTGGGACAGGGGGCTTACGAGCAGTACTTC.

The V call is TRBV9, the J call TRBJ2-1, with TRBD2 identical over 7 bases. J gave up 4 bases and V 0 bases, and 4 bases lay outside the gene matches. The length of the CDR3 is 15 residues. The germline gives CDR1 SGDLS, CDR2 YYNGEE. CDR3 loop: CASSVVAGVYNEQFF. The CDR3 nucleotides read TGTGCCAGCAGCGTAGTTGCGGGAGTGTACAATGAGCAGTTCTTC. Together with reference TRBV9 and TRBJ2-1, the CDR3 gives the full variable domain: DSGVTQTPKHLITATGQRVTLRCSPRSGDLSVYWYQQSLDQGLQFLIQYYNGEERAKGNILERFSAQQFPDLHSELNLSSLELGDSALYFCASSVVAGVYNEQFFGPGTRLTVL.

The chain combines TRBV5-1 with TRBJ2-7; 8 bases are a match to TRBD1. Germline assignment: CDR1 SGHRS and CDR2 YFSETQ. The CDR3 totals 15 residues. The ends lost 0 bases at V and 2 bases at J; junction bases unmatched: 4. The CDR3 DNA follows: TGCGCCAGCAGCTTGGGGGACAGGATAACCTACGAGCAGTACTTC. This gives the protein CASSLGDRITYEQYF.

The chain combines TRBV4-2 with TRBJ2-2; TRBD1 agrees at 8 bases. The J segment lost 5 bases and the V segment lost 1 base, leaving 6 bases of the junction unmatched. Germline-derived CDR1 and CDR2 are LGHNA and YNFKEQ. This CDR3 contains 16 residues. The chain's CDR3 is CASSQGADRVTGELFF. The CDR3 DNA reads TGTGCCAGCAGCCAAGGTGCGGACAGGGTAACCGGGGAGCTGTTTTTT.

The chain has TRBV5-1 and TRBJ1-1, with 9 bases that match TRBD1. Per the germline V gene, CDR1 is SGHRS and CDR2 is YFSETQ. The J segment lost 0 bases and the V segment lost 2 bases, leaving 5 bases of the junction unmatched. The CDR3 is 16 amino acids. The CDR3 reads CASSFGQGTMNTEAFF. The CDR3 DNA follows: TGCGCCAGCAGCTTCGGACAGGGGACTATGAACACTGAAGCTTTCTTT.

The genes are TRBV28 and TRBJ1-1, with D perhaps TRBD1 (5 bases). The germline V gene encodes CDR1 MDHEN and CDR2 SYDVKM. V gave up 10 bases and J gave up 0 bases, with 15 bases separating them. This CDR3 has 14 amino acids. The CDR3 DNA is TGTGCCACGAAGTGGGGGGAGTTGAACACTGAAGCTTTCTTT. Translated, it gives CATKWGELNTEAFF. Filled out from reference TRBV28 and TRBJ1-1, the complete variable domain reads DVKVTQSSRYLVKRTGEKVFLECVQDMDHENMFWYRQDPGLGLRLIYFSYDVKMKEKGDIPEGYSVSREKKERFSLILESASTNQTSMYLCATKWGELNTEAFFGQGTRLTVV.

This clone was recorded only once. The genes are TRBV7-6 and TRBJ2-3, with D possibly matching TRBD2 (6 bases). This CDR3 has 16 residues. The germline V and J ends were trimmed by 4 bases and 4 bases, with 18 bases remaining between them. The germline V gene encodes CDR1 SGHVS and CDR2 FNYEAQ. The DNA of the CDR3 is TGTGCCAGCAGCTCAGACCAGGGAAGGAGGGCAGATACGCAGTATTTT. As protein: CASSSDQGRRADTQYF.

The genes are TRBV7-6 and TRBJ2-1; 11 bases line up with TRBD2. The V gene end was trimmed by 1 base and the J gene end by 4 bases; junction bases not matched to a gene: 3. CDR3 length equals 16 residues. Germline lookup yields CDR1 SGHVS and CDR2 FNYEAQ. In DNA form, the CDR3 reads TGTGCCAGCAGCTTAGGCCTAGCGGGGGGTTACAATGAGCAGTTCTTC. Its protein is CASSLGLAGGYNEQFF.

The chain recombines TRBV6-5 with TRBJ2-7, with D possibly TRBD2 on 6 matching bases. V lost 6 bases to trimming and J lost 0 bases, with 9 bases between them. This CDR3 has 13 amino acids. CDR1 MNHEY and CDR2 SVGAGI come from the germline V gene. DNA for the CDR3: TGTGCCAGCAGCTGGACTACCTCCTACGAGCAGTACTTC. It yields the protein CASSWTTSYEQYF.

A remark on this clone: This sample also contains other DNA sequences that code for the same CDR3. V is TRBV19 and J is TRBJ2-7; 8 positions agree with TRBD2. V gave up 1 base and J gave up 0 bases; unmatched junction bases: 2. The CDR3 loop spans 15 amino acids. CDR1 and CDR2 from the germline V gene are LNHDA and SQIVND (reference sequence). The CDR3 DNA follows: TGTGCCAGTAGTATAGGCGGGGGGTTCTCCTACGAGCAGTACTTC. It codes for CASSIGGGFSYEQYF.

The genes are TRBV5-4 and TRBJ1-5; D perhaps matches TRBD1 (5 bases). This CDR3 region has 14 residues. V was cut by 0 bases and J by 1 base, with 5 bases left in between. Per the germline V gene, CDR1 is SGHNT and CDR2 is YYREEE (reference sequence). The CDR3 loop is CASSLAGSNQPQHF. CDR3 in DNA: TGTGCCAGCAGCTTGGCAGGGAGCAATCAGCCCCAGCATTTT.

The chain recombines TRBV15 with TRBJ1-2, with 8 bases identical to TRBD1. V lost 0 bases to trimming and J lost 4 bases; unmatched junction nucleotides: 4. Germline CDR1 is LNHNV and CDR2 is YYDKDF (reference sequence). CDR3 length equals 15 residues. CDR3 loop: CATSRDDRGSYGYTF. CDR3 bases: TGTGCCACCAGCAGAGACGACAGGGGCTCCTATGGCTACACCTTC.

The chain is built from TRBV9 and TRBJ1-2; a weak D match, TRBD1 (6 bases). Germline CDR1 is SGDLS and CDR2 is YYNGEE. The V gene lost 3 bases and the J gene lost 14 bases, with 11 bases spanning the gap. This CDR3 is built from 10 residues. This chain's CDR3 is CASSGTGKTF. The CDR3 DNA is TGTGCCAGCAGCGGAACAGGGAAGACCTTC.

The chain links TRBV10-3 to TRBJ2-7, with 13 bases lining up with TRBD2. The CDR3 has 15 residues. The V gene end was trimmed by 6 bases and the J gene end by 5 bases; junction bases not matched to a gene: 7. From germline, CDR1 is ENHRY and CDR2 SYGVKD. The CDR3 DNA is TGTGCCATCAGCACGACTAGCGGGAGGTCCCACGAGCAGTACTTC. Translated, it gives CAISTTSGRSHEQYF.

The genes are TRBV7-2 and TRBJ2-7; the match to TRBD1 covers 8 bases. CDR1 and CDR2 from the germline V gene are SGHTA and FQGNSA. V shed 2 bases, J shed 6 bases, and the junction held 3 bases outside the gene matches. CDR3 size: 13 residues. The CDR3 DNA sequence: TGTGCCAGCAGCTTACAGGGGGCGAGCGAGCAGTACTTC. Translated, it gives CASSLQGASEQYF.

CDR3 loop: CASSLDPDRVGNQPQHF. For the CDR3, the DNA is TGTGCCAGCAGCTTAGACCCGGACAGGGTCGGCAATCAGCCCCAGCATTTT. The gene calls are TRBV11-2 and TRBJ1-5; 8 bases match TRBD1. CDR1 is SGHAT and CDR2 is FQNNGV in the germline V gene. V lost 0 bases and J lost 2; bases outside the gene matches: 6. This CDR3 contains 17 residues.

This clone was seen a single time. This chain links TRBV2 with TRBJ2-1; D possibly corresponds to TRBD2 (5 bases). Germline V lookup: CDR1 SNHLY, CDR2 FYNNEI. The CDR3 covers 12 residues. The ends were cut back, 7 bases at V and 8 bases at J, with 12 bases in the middle. CDR3 sequence reads: CASIRGFDEQFF. Here the CDR3 DNA reads TGTGCCAGCATAAGAGGGTTCGATGAGCAGTTCTTC. The whole variable domain, filled in from reference TRBV2 and TRBJ2-1, reads EPEVTQTPSHQVTQMGQEVILRCVPISNHLYFYWYRQILGQKVEFLVSFYNNEISEKSEIFDDQFSVERPDGSNFTLKIRSTKLEDSAMYFCASIRGFDEQFFGPGTRLTVL.

J is TRBJ1-1 and V is TRBV7-9; D is undetermined. Trimming took off 6 bases at V and 1 base at J, with 6 bases between the two ends. Germline-derived CDR1 and CDR2 are SEHNR and FQNEAQ (reference sequence). The CDR3 extends over 12 amino acids. The CDR3 protein is CASRSGNTEAFF. DNA for the CDR3: TGTGCCAGCAGATCAGGGAACACTGAAGCTTTCTTT.

The chain is built from TRBV18 and TRBJ1-4, with 9 bases that match TRBD1. V lost 4 bases, J lost 8 bases, and 5 bases stayed unmatched. Germline V gene lookup returns CDR1 KGHSH and CDR2 LQKENI. The CDR3 has 14 residues. CDR3 sequence: CASSQGQGGEKLFF. DNA for the CDR3: TGTGCCAGCTCACAGGGACAGGGCGGCGAAAAACTGTTTTTT.

J is TRBJ1-2 and V is TRBV7-9, with 10 bases lining up with TRBD1. The germline gives CDR1 SEHNR, CDR2 FQNEAQ (reference sequence). V gave up 5 bases and J gave up 7 bases; unmatched junction bases: 7. The CDR3 runs 14 residues. CDR3 nucleotide sequence: TGTGCCAGCAGCCTATCGACAGGGGGCCGTGGCTACACCTTC. Translation: CASSLSTGGRGYTF.

The chain employs TRBV9 and TRBJ1-4; D gene uncertain. Germline V gene lookup returns CDR1 SGDLS and CDR2 YYNGEE. Trimming took off 0 bases at V and 6 bases at J, with 9 bases between the two ends. The CDR3 is 14 residues long. The CDR3 protein is CASSVAASYEKLFF. CDR3 in DNA: TGTGCCAGCAGCGTAGCCGCGTCGTATGAAAAACTGTTTTTT.

This clone has only one observation. The chain recombines TRBV4-1 with TRBJ1-4, with TRBD1 matching 9 bases. The CDR3 runs 16 residues. After removal of 3 bases from V and 8 bases from J, the junction contained 10 bases not matched to a gene. Germline loops: CDR1 MGHRA, CDR2 YSYEKL. CDR3 amino acids: CASSQVPGQGPEKLFF. For the CDR3, the DNA is TGCGCCAGCAGCCAGGTCCCGGGACAGGGACCGGAAAAACTGTTTTTT.